A single T cell receptor beta chain is shown here with its context. The source of the sample is a study of T-cell memory formation after mild COVID-19. From the 5' RACE reads, TCRdb called clonotypes with MiXCR, one entry per CDR3 protein. The sample yields roughly 400,000 distinct CDR3 sequences, 16% seen once. The CDR3 covers 16 residues. Trimming shortened V by 4 bases and J by 0 bases, and 10 bases separated the two germline ends. The sequenced sample was PBMCs or a T cell subset sorted from them (not recorded which). The V and J genes are TRBV12-3 or TRBV12-4 and TRBJ1-6; D gene uncertain. The sequence was obtained from a man between 18 and 29 years old who had mild COVID-19 (a few samples of this study predate the infection). Cell type and time point are not known. CDR3 region: CASSSWSSSYNSPLHF. CDR3 in DNA: TGTGCCAGCAGTTCCTGGTCCAGCTCCTATAATTCACCCCTCCACTTT.